The rows below give T cell receptor beta chains drawn from one sample of a study of tumor and adjacent non-tumor tissue in lung cancer. TCRdb processed the multiplex PCR reads anew with MiXCR; each CDR3 protein has one entry. The sample shows about 110,000 distinct CDR3 sequences, about 63% of them seen only once. Sample: distant non-tumor lung tissue. The source of these receptors is a man aged 55 to 69 with non-small cell lung cancer. Both conserved end residues are part of each CDR3. A D gene is named only where the DNA matches it firmly. Clone sizes are given selectively: once, few, many, or a class where the clone is expanded.

TRBJ2-1,TRBV20-1,few,-,CSAPGESYNEQFF,TGCAGTGCTCCCGGGGAGTCCTACAATGAGCAGTTCTTC
TRBJ2-2,TRBV6-6,many,TRBD1,CASRHRGQGVGTNTGELFF,TGTGCCAGCAGACACCGTGGACAGGGCGTAGGCACGAACACCGGGGAGCTGTTTTTT
TRBJ2-7,TRBV28,-,TRBD1,CASKGQGASEQYF,TGTGCCAGCAAGGGACAGGGGGCTAGTGAGCAGTACTTC
TRBJ2-7,TRBV6-6,-,TRBD1,CASTTQGAYVQYF,TGTGCCAGTACCACACAGGGGGCCTACGTGCAGTACTTC
TRBJ2-5,TRBV12-3/TRBV12-4,-,TRBD1,CASSQTGTETQYF,TGTGCCAGCAGCCAGACAGGGACGGAGACCCAGTACTTC
TRBJ2-7,TRBV29-1,-,-,CSVEVGGEYELYF,TGTAGCGTTGAAGTTGGCGGAGAATACGAGCTGTACTTC
TRBJ2-1,TRBV7-3,-,TRBD1,CASSPQGIPSNEQFF,TGCGCCAGCAGCCCACAGGGGATCCCTAGCAATGAGCAGTTCTTC
TRBJ1-5,TRBV6-1,many,-,CASRGNQPQHF,TGTGCCAGCAGGGGCAATCAGCCCCAGCATTTT
TRBJ1-5,TRBV5-6,-,-,CVSSLVGTNQPQHF,TGTGTCAGCAGCTTAGTGGGGACGAATCAGCCCCAGCATTTT
TRBJ2-7,TRBV4-1,-,TRBD1,CTRSQEEGQGYEQYF,TGCACCAGGAGCCAAGAGGAGGGACAGGGGTACGAGCAGTACTTC
TRBJ2-7,TRBV11-2,-,-,CASSLTDGVYELYF,TGTGCCAGCAGCTTAACCGACGGAGTCTACGAGCTGTACTTC
TRBJ1-1,TRBV11-3,-,-,CASSLRRDCTEAFF,TGTGCCAGCAGCTTAAGACGAGACTGCACTGAAGCTTTCTTT
TRBJ2-3,TRBV29-1,many,TRBD2,CSVEPSGGPTDTQYF,TGCAGCGTTGAGCCTAGCGGGGGGCCGACAGATACGCAGTATTTT
TRBJ2-7,TRBV6-5,-,-,CANRYGTAPYEQYF,TGTGCCAACAGGTACGGGACGGCCCCCTACGAGCAGTACTTC
TRBJ1-2,TRBV11-2,many,-,CASSLTDNYGYTF,TGTGCCAGCAGCTTAACGGACAATTATGGCTACACCTTC
TRBJ2-7,TRBV29-1,-,TRBD1,CSVLGQGQGFHEQYF,TGCAGTGTTCTTGGGCAGGGACAGGGATTCCACGAGCAGTACTTC
TRBJ2-2,TRBV11-3,-,TRBD2,CASRGAGGGTGELFF,TGTGCCAGCAGGGGAGCGGGAGGGGGCACCGGGGAGCTGTTTTTT
TRBJ2-2,TRBV5-1,-,-,CASLPSGQSNTGELFF,TGCGCCAGCCTCCCCAGTGGACAATCGAACACCGGGGAGCTGTTTTTT
TRBJ2-1,TRBV7-8,-,-,CAGNLSHYSLLFF,TGTGCCGGCAACTTAAGTCACTACAGTTTACTGTTCTTC
TRBJ1-1,TRBV30,-,-,CAWKQNTEAFF,TGTGCCTGGAAACAAAACACTGAAGCTTTCTTT
TRBJ2-7,TRBV28,-,-,CASNLLLYEQYF,TGTGCCAGCAATTTACTACTCTACGAGCAGTACTTC
TRBJ2-3,TRBV7-9,many,TRBD2,CASSFTSGAGTDTQYF,TGTGCCAGCAGTTTCACTAGCGGGGCTGGCACAGATACGCAGTATTTT
TRBJ2-1,TRBV28,few,TRBD2,CASINVGLAGERNEQFF,TGTGCCAGCATCAACGTCGGACTAGCGGGAGAGAGAAATGAGCAGTTCTTC
TRBJ2-1,TRBV12-3/TRBV12-4,many,-,CASSPSRGSYNEQFF,TGTGCCAGCAGTCCTAGTAGGGGCTCCTACAATGAGCAGTTCTTC
TRBJ2-1,TRBV29-1,medium-sized,-,CSVEQGFHEQFF,TGCAGCGTTGAACAGGGTTTCCATGAGCAGTTCTTC
TRBJ1-2,TRBV10-3,-,-,CAISRDMVIGYTF,TGTGCCATCAGTCGGGACATGGTAATCGGCTACACCTTC
TRBJ2-7,TRBV11-3,-,TRBD2,CASRRDSGGSYKQYF,TGTGCCAGTAGGAGGGATAGCGGGGGCTCCTACAAGCAGTACTTC
TRBJ2-6,TRBV6-1,-,-,CASNDVASSGANVLTF,TGCGCCAGCAATGACGTTGCCAGCTCTGGGGCCAACGTCCTGACTTTC